In its sample, the clone carrying this T cell receptor beta chain was seen many times. Its cognate antigen is unknown. The data are from a study of molecular identifiers for immune sequencing clone quantification. TCRdb reanalysed the PCR reads using MiXCR and keeps one entry per CDR3 protein. The sample consists of some 40,000 distinct CDR3 sequences, roughly 18% of them appearing once. Findings and caveats of the study: Clones above 20 RNA copies contained over 99% of effector molecules and under 1% of naive molecules.

Germline loops: CDR1 SGDLS, CDR2 YYNGEE. CDR3 size: 15 residues. The V end lost 1 base, the J end lost 4 bases, and 15 bases lay between the germline ends. The clonotype originates from a human donor in good health. Some libraries in this study had Jurkat cell RNA spiked in. The sample comprised naive CD8+ T cells from blood, with Jurkat cell RNA spiked in. Subset in this sample: FACS-sorted CD8+CD4-CCR7+CD45RA+ naive T cells. This chain uses TRBV9 with TRBJ2-7; possible D gene TRBD1, 5 bases. The CDR3 loop reads CASSVTGSALYEQYF. The CDR3 DNA sequence: TGTGCCAGCAGCGTAACAGGTTCCGCGCTTTACGAGCAGTACTTC.